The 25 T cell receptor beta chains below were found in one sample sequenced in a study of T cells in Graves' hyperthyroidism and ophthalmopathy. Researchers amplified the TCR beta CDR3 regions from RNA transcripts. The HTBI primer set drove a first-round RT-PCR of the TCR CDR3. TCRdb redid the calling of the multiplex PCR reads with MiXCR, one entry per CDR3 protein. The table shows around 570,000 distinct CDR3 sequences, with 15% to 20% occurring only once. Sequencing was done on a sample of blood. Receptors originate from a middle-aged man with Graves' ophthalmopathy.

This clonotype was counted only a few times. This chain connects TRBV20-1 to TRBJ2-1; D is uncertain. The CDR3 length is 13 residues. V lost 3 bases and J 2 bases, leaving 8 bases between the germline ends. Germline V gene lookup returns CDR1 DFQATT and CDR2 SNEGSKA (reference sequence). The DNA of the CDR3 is TGCAGTGCTAGGGGCGCAGCCTACAATGAGCAGTTCTTC. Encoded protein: CSARGAAYNEQFF.

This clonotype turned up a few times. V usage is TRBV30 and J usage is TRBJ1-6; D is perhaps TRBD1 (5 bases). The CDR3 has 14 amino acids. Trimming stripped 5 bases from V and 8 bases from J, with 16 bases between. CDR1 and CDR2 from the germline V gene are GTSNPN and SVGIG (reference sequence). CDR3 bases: TGTGCCTGGGGTTTAGCAGGGCAATATTCACCCCTCCACTTT. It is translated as CAWGLAGQYSPLHF.

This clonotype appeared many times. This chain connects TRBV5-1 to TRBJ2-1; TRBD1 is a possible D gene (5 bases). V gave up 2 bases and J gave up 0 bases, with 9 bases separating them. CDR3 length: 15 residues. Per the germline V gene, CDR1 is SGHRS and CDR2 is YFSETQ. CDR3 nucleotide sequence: TGCGCCAGCAGCTTTAGACAGAGCTCCTACAATGAGCAGTTCTTC. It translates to CASSFRQSSYNEQFF.

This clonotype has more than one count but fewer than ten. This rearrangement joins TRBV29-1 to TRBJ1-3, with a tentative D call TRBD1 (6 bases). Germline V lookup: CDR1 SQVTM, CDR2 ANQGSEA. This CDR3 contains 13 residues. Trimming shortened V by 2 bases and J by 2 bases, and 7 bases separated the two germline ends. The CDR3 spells CSVETGTGNTIYF. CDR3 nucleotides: TGCAGCGTTGAAACAGGGACTGGAAACACCATATATTTT.

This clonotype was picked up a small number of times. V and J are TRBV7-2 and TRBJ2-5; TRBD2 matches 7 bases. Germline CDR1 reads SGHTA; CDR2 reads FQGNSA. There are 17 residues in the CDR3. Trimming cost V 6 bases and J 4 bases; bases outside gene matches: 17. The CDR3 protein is CASRANRGGRGGETQYF. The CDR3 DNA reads TGTGCCAGCAGGGCCAATAGGGGCGGGAGAGGAGGAGAGACCCAGTACTTC.

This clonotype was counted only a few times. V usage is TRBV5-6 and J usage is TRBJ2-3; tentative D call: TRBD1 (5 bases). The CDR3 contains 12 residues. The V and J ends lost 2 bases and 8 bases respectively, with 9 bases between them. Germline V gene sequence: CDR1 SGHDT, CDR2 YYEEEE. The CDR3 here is CASSLRTITQYF. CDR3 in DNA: TGTGCCAGCAGCTTACGGACAATTACGCAGTATTTT.

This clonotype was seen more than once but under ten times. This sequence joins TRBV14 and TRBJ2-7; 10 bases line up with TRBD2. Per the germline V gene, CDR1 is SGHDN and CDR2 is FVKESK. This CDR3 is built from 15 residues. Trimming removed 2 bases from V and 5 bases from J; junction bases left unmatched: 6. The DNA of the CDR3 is TGTGCCAGCAGCCAACTAGCGGGAGTAAATGACGAGCAGTACTTC. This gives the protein CASSQLAGVNDEQYF. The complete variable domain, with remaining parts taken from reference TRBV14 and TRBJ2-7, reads EAGVTQFPSHSVIEKGQTVTLRCDPISGHDNLYWYRRVMGKEIKFLLHFVKESKQDESGMPNNRFLAERTGGTYSTLKVQPAELEDSGVYFCASSQLAGVNDEQYFGPGTRLTVT.

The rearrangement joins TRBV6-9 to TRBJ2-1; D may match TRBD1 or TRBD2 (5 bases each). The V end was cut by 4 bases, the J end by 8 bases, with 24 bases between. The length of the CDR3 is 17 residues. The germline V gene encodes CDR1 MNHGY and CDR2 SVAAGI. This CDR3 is CASSFDGRGPVLHEQFF. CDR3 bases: TGTGCCAGCAGTTTCGACGGCCGGGGACCGGTTTTGCATGAGCAGTTCTTC.

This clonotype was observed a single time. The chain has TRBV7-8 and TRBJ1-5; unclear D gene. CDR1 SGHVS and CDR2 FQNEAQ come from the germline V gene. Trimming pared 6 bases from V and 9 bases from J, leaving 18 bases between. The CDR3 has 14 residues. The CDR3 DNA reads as TGTGCCAGCAGTTTTAAGTCAGGCAGGAGGCCCCAGCATTTT. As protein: CASSFKSGRRPQHF.

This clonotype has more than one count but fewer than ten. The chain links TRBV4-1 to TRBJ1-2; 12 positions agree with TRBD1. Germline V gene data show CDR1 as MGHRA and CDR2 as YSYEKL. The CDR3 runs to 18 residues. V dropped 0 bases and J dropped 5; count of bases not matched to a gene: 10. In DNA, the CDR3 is TGCGCCAGCAGCCAAGAAGGGCTACCGGGACAGGGGGCGTATGGCTACACCTTC. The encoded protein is CASSQEGLPGQGAYGYTF.

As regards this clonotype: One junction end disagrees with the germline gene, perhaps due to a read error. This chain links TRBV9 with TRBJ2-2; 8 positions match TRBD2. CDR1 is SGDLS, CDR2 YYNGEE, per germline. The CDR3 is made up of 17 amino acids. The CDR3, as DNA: TGTGCCAGCAGCGTAAGGTGGGCGGGAGGTGACACCGGGGGGCTGTTTTTT. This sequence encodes CASSVRWAGGDTGGLFF.

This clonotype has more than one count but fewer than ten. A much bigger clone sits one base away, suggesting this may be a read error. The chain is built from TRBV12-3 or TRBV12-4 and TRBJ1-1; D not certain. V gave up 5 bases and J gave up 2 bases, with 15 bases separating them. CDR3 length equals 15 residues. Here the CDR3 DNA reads TGTGCCAGCAGTCCCCGAGAGACCATCAACACTGAAGCTTTCTTT. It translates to CASSPRETINTEAFF.

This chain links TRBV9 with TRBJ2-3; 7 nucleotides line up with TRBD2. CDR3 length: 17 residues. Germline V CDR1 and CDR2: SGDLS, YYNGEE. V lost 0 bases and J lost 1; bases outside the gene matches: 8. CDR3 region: CASSVAAGLAGTDTQYF. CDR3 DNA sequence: TGTGCCAGCAGCGTAGCTGCCGGGCTAGCGGGCACAGATACGCAGTATTTT. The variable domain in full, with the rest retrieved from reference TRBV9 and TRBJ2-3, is DSGVTQTPKHLITATGQRVTLRCSPRSGDLSVYWYQQSLDQGLQFLIQYYNGEERAKGNILERFSAQQFPDLHSELNLSSLELGDSALYFCASSVAAGLAGTDTQYFGPGTRLTVL.

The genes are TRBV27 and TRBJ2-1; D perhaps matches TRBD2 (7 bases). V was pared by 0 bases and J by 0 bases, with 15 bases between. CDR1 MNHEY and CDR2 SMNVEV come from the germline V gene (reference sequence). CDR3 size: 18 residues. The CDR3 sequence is CASSLSGGGRSSYNEQFF. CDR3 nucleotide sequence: TGTGCCAGCAGTTTATCTGGCGGGGGCCGGAGCTCCTACAATGAGCAGTTCTTC.

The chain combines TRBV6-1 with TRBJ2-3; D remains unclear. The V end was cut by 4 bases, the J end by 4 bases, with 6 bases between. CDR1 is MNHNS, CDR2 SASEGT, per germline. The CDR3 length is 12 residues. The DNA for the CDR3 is TGTGCCAGCAGTGTGACGCCAGATACGCAGTATTTT. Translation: CASSVTPDTQYF.

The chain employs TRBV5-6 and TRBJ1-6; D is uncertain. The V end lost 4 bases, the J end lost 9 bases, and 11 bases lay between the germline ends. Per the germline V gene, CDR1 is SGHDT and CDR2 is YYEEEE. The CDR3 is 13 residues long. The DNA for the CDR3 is TGTGCCAGCAGCCTAACCTCGCTTTCACCCCTCCACTTT. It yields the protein CASSLTSLSPLHF.

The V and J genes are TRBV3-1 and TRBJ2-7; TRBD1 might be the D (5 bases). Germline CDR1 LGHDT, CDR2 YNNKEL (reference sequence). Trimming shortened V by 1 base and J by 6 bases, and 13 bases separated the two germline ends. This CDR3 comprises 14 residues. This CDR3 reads CASSQGSQGREQYF. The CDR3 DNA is TGTGCCAGCAGCCAAGGTAGCCAGGGTCGCGAGCAGTACTTC.

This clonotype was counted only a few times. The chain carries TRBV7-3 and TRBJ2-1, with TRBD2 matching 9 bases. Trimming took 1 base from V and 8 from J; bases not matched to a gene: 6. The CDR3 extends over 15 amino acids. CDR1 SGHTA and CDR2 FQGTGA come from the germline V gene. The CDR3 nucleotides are TGTGCCAGCAGCTTAAATGGCGGGAGGGCCGATGAGCAGTTCTTC. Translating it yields CASSLNGGRADEQFF. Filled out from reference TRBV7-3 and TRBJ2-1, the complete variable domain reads GAGVSQTPSNKVTEKGKYVELRCDPISGHTALYWYRQSLGQGPEFLIYFQGTGAADDSGLPNDRFFAVRPEGSVSTLKIQRTERGDSAVYLCASSLNGGRADEQFFGPGTRLTVL.

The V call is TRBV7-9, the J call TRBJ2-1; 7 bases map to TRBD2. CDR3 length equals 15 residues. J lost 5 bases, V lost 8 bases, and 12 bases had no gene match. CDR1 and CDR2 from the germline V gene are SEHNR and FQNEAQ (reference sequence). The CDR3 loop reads CASLLRDYLDNEQFF. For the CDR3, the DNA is TGTGCCAGCCTATTGCGGGACTATCTCGACAATGAGCAGTTCTTC.

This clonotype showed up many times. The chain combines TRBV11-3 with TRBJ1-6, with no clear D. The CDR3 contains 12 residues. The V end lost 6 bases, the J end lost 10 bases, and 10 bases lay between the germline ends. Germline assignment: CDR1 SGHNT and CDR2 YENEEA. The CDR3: CASRIRRSPLHF. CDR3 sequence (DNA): TGTGCCAGCAGAATAAGAAGATCACCCCTCCACTTT.

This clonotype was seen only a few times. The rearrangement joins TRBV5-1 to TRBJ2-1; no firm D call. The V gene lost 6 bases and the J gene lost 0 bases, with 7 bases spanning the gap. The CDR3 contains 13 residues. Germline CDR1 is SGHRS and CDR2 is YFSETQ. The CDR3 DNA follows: TGCGCCAGCAAGGGCCTCTCCTACAATGAGCAGTTCTTC. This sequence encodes CASKGLSYNEQFF.

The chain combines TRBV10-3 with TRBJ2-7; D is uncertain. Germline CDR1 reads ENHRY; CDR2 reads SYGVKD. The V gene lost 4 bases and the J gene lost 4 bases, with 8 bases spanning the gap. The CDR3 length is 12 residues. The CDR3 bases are TGTGCCATCAGTGGGACCGCATACGAGCAGTACTTC. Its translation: CAISGTAYEQYF.

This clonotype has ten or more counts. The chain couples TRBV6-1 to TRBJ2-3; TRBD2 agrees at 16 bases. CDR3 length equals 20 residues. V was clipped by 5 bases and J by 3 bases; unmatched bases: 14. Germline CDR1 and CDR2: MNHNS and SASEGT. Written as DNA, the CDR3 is TGTGCCAGCAGTCCAGGGACTAGCGGGGGGGTTTTTGTTCGTACAGATACGCAGTATTTT. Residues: CASSPGTSGGVFVRTDTQYF.

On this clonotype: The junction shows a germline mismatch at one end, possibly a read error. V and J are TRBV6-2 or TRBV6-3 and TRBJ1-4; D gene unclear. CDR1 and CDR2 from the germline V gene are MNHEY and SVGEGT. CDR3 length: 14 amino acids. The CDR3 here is CASSYAATNEKPFF. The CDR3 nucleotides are TGTGCCAGCAGTTACGCCGCAACTAATGAAAAACCGTTTTTT.

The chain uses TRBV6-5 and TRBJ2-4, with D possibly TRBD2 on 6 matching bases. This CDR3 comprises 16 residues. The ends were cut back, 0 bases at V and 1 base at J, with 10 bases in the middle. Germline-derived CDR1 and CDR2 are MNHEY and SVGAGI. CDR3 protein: CASSYSFRGAKNIQYF. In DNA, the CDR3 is TGTGCCAGCAGTTACTCGTTCCGGGGGGCCAAAAACATTCAGTACTTC.